These 17 T cell receptor beta chains were all obtained from the same sample, sequenced in a study of memory CD4+ T cells and cytomegalovirus serostatus. The sort gate was single viable CD3+CD4+CD8-CD45RO+ cells for memory CD4+ T cells. Here immunoSEQ multiplex PCR was the method, and the copy in TCRdb shows in-frame clones only, minus some. This table holds some 73,000 clones, about 78% found once. Material: memory CD4+ T cells from blood. Every receptor here comes from an adult in good health and CMV-seropositive.

J is TRBJ2-3 and V is TRBV18; the D gene is possibly TRBD2 (6 bases). Trimming cost V 3 bases and J 3 bases, with 13 bases left between them. This CDR3 is 15 amino acids long. Per germline, CDR1 KGHSH and CDR2 LQKENI. The DNA for the CDR3 is TGTGCCAGCTCACCCTTTAGCGGAGGTACAGATACGCAGTATTTT. Residues: CASSPFSGGTDTQYF.

The genes are TRBV9 and TRBJ2-2; TRBD2 matches at 7 bases. From germline, CDR1 is SGDLS and CDR2 YYNGEE. This CDR3 is built from 15 residues. J gave up 0 bases and V 2 bases, and 1 base lay outside the gene matches. The CDR3 DNA reads TGTGCCAGCAGCGTGGGGACTACGAACACCGGGGAGCTGTTTTTT. It translates to CASSVGTTNTGELFF.

The rearrangement joins TRBV6-1 to TRBJ1-1, with D unresolved. Per the germline V gene, CDR1 is MNHNS and CDR2 is SASEGT. The CDR3 has 13 residues. V was pared by 1 base and J by 5 bases, with 8 bases between. DNA for the CDR3: TGTGCCAGCAGTGAAGGGAGAGTAACTGAAGCTTTCTTT. Translation: CASSEGRVTEAFF.

The V gene is TRBV29-1, the J gene TRBJ1-5, with TRBD1 as a possible D gene (5 bases). This CDR3 has 13 residues. V was pared by 7 bases and J by 4 bases, with 14 bases between. Per the germline V gene, CDR1 is SQVTM and CDR2 is ANQGSEA. This CDR3 reads CSAGGTSNQPQHF. The CDR3 DNA reads as TGCAGCGCTGGGGGGACTTCTAATCAGCCCCAGCATTTT.

The chain carries TRBV10-1 and TRBJ2-3; TRBD2 matches at 11 bases. The length of the CDR3 is 16 residues. J gave up 6 bases and V 2 bases, and 7 bases lay outside the gene matches. CDR1 is WNHNN and CDR2 is SYGVQD in the germline V gene (reference sequence). Written as DNA, the CDR3 is TGCGCCAGCAGTGAGATTAGCGGGAGGGCCTCGGATACGCAGTATTTT. Protein: CASSEISGRASDTQYF.

The V call is TRBV28, the J call TRBJ2-7; D possibly corresponds to TRBD1 (5 bases). The CDR3 length is 11 residues. V gave up 2 bases and J gave up 9 bases, with 8 bases separating them. Germline values: CDR1 MDHEN, CDR2 SYDVKM. The CDR3 region has the DNA TGTGCCAGCAGTTTAAGTAGGGGGCAGTACTTC. It yields the protein CASSLSRGQYF.

The V call is TRBV4-3, the J call TRBJ1-2; no reliable D call. Germline CDR1 is LGHNA and CDR2 is YSLEER. Trimming pared 2 bases from V and 4 bases from J, leaving 14 bases between. CDR3 length: 15 residues. CDR3 protein: CASSQQIQDLYGYTF. The CDR3 DNA reads as TGCGCCAGCAGCCAACAAATTCAGGACCTCTATGGCTACACCTTC.

V is TRBV11-2 and J is TRBJ1-4; 11 bases are shared with TRBD1. Looked up from germline, CDR1 is SGHAT and CDR2 is FQNNGV. Trimming removed 5 bases from V and 8 bases from J; junction bases left unmatched: 4. CDR3 length: 14 amino acids. The CDR3 nucleotides are TGTGCCAGCAGCCCGGGACAGGGGGGGGAAAAACTGTTTTTT. It is translated as CASSPGQGGEKLFF.

The chain links TRBV10-3 to TRBJ2-6; D gene ambiguous. Trimming pared 3 bases from V and 4 bases from J, leaving 10 bases between. Germline values: CDR1 ENHRY, CDR2 SYGVKD. This CDR3 region has 15 residues. This CDR3 is CAISDLSMGANVLTF. In nucleotides, the CDR3 is TGTGCCATCAGTGATCTCTCCATGGGGGCCAACGTCCTGACTTTC.

This clone was observed a handful of times. Other DNA sequences in the same sample also yield this CDR3. This chain uses TRBV6-5 with TRBJ1-1, with unresolved D. The germline V and J ends were trimmed by 6 bases and 0 bases, with 5 bases remaining between them. Per germline, CDR1 MNHEY and CDR2 SVGAGI. The CDR3 consists of 12 residues. The CDR3: CASRRLNTEAFF. Written as DNA, the CDR3 is TGTGCCAGCAGGAGGCTGAACACTGAAGCTTTCTTT.

J is TRBJ2-5 and V is TRBV4-2, with D possibly being TRBD1 or TRBD2 (5 bases each). The germline V and J ends were trimmed by 4 bases and 5 bases, with 14 bases remaining between them. This CDR3 spans 14 amino acids. Germline CDR1 is LGHNA and CDR2 is YNFKEQ. The CDR3 DNA is TGTGCCAGCAGCCCGGGGCTAGCTATGGAGACCCAGTACTTC. Its protein product is CASSPGLAMETQYF.

In this sample, this clone turned up a few times. The same CDR3 arises from other DNA sequences in this sample as well. The V gene is TRBV19, the J gene TRBJ2-5; D call uncertain. Germline V gene sequence: CDR1 LNHDA, CDR2 SQIVND (reference sequence). V shed 4 bases and J shed 2 bases, with 2 bases lying between them. The CDR3 spans 11 residues. CDR3 protein: CASSTQETQYF. In DNA, the CDR3 is TGTGCCAGTAGTACACAAGAGACCCAGTACTTC.

The V gene is TRBV11-2, the J gene TRBJ2-2; D possibly corresponds to TRBD1 (5 bases). CDR1 and CDR2 (germline): SGHAT, FQNNGV. The CDR3 totals 15 residues. V dropped 3 bases and J dropped 1 base, with 9 bases sitting between them. As DNA, the CDR3 is TGTGCCAGCAGCTTTGTACAGGTGAACACCGGGGAGCTGTTTTTT. Translating gives CASSFVQVNTGELFF.

In its sample, this clone was seen a few times. The chain combines TRBV10-1 with TRBJ1-2; unclear D gene. Per the germline V gene, CDR1 is WNHNN and CDR2 is SYGVQD (reference sequence). Trimming took off 0 bases at V and 9 bases at J, with 8 bases between the two ends. The length of the CDR3 is 12 residues. The CDR3: CASSESIGRYTF. The DNA for the CDR3 is TGCGCCAGCAGTGAGTCGATTGGGCGCTACACCTTC.

This clone is a singleton in its sample. The DNA of the CDR3 is TGTGCCAGCTCACCATCTAAATTCGGACAGGGTCTTAACGGCTACACCTTC. Amino acid sequence: CASSPSKFGQGLNGYTF. This chain joins TRBV18 and TRBJ1-2; the match to TRBD1 covers 8 bases. The CDR3 spans 17 residues. V lost 2 bases, J lost 8 bases, and 16 bases stayed unmatched. Germline assignment: CDR1 KGHSH and CDR2 LQKENI.

The genes are TRBV5-4 and TRBJ2-6; 10 positions match TRBD1. The V gene end was trimmed by 4 bases and the J gene end by 4 bases; junction bases not matched to a gene: 11. Germline V gives CDR1 SGHNT, CDR2 YYREEE (reference sequence). This CDR3 contains 18 residues. CDR3 sequence: CASSPGGQGQSGANVLTF. The DNA of the CDR3 is TGTGCCAGCAGCCCCGGGGGACAGGGGCAATCAGGGGCCAACGTCCTGACTTTC. Looking up the rest from reference TRBV5-4 and TRBJ2-6 gives the full variable domain: ETGVTQSPTHLIKTRGQQVTLRCSSQSGHNTVSWYQQALGQGPQFIFQYYREEENGRGNFPPRFSGLQFPNYSSELNVNALELDDSALYLCASSPGGQGQSGANVLTFGAGSRLTVL.

This clone was picked up a small number of times. The rearrangement links TRBV30 to TRBJ1-1; TRBD1 aligns across 7 bases. Germline lookup yields CDR1 GTSNPN and CDR2 SVGIG (reference sequence). This CDR3 comprises 13 residues. Trimming at V came to 0 bases and at J to 11 bases, leaving 9 bases not matched to a gene. CDR3 bases: TGTGCCTGGAGTGTATCCCAGGGGGAGTGGGCTTTCTTT. Translating it yields CAWSVSQGEWAFF.